The rows below give T cell receptor beta chains drawn from one sample of a study of CD8 T cells in ankylosing spondylitis. TCRdb reanalysed the 5' RACE reads using MiXCR and keeps one entry per CDR3 protein. This sample has hundreds of thousands of distinct CDR3 sequences, with about 13% found just once. Sequencing used blood, either unsorted or a sorted T cell fraction (not recorded which). The origin of the receptors is a male donor with ankylosing spondylitis. CDR3s include the opening cysteine and the closing phenylalanine or tryptophan. The D gene is left open where the match is weak. Some rows mark clone size as missing; the rest say once, few, many or name a class of expanded clone.

d_call,j_call,v_call,clone_size,cdr3_aa,cdr3_nt
-,TRBJ2-7,TRBV2,-,CASSERWATYEQYF,TGTGCCAGCAGTGAGAGGTGGGCTACCTACGAGCAGTACTTC
-,TRBJ1-1,TRBV20-1,-,CSARDPRLNTEAFF,TGCAGTGCTAGAGATCCGCGATTGAACACTGAAGCTTTCTTT
TRBD1,TRBJ2-7,TRBV30,-,CAWTSRDRDNEQYF,TGTGCCTGGACCAGCAGGGACAGGGACAACGAGCAGTACTTC
TRBD2,TRBJ2-5,TRBV4-1,few,CASSQERAGATQYF,TGCGCCAGCAGCCAAGAAAGGGCGGGAGCTACCCAGTACTTC
TRBD1,TRBJ2-5,TRBV29-1,few,CSVVEGQLARVSQYF,TGCAGCGTTGTTGAGGGACAGCTCGCTCGGGTGTCCCAGTACTTC
TRBD2,TRBJ2-1,TRBV10-2,few,CASGQAGTSGYNEQFF,TGCGCCAGCGGACAGGCCGGGACTAGCGGCTACAATGAGCAGTTCTTC
-,TRBJ1-2,TRBV12-3/TRBV12-4,-,CASSLYTF,TGTGCCAGCAGTCTCTACACCTTC
TRBD1,TRBJ2-3,TRBV5-6,-,CASSSGTGDTDTQYF,TGTGCCAGCAGTTCCGGGACAGGGGACACAGATACGCAGTATTTT
-,TRBJ2-3,TRBV7-8,few,CASSFLSGLGPDTQYF,TGTGCCAGCAGCTTCCTAAGCGGGCTAGGCCCAGATACGCAGTATTTT
TRBD1,TRBJ2-3,TRBV7-2,-,CASSLQGTGFMTDTQYF,TGTGCCAGCAGCCTTCAGGGGACAGGGTTTATGACAGATACGCAGTATTTT
-,TRBJ2-1,TRBV6-6,many,CASSYLLANEQFF,TGTGCCAGCAGTTACTTACTAGCCAATGAGCAGTTCTTC
-,TRBJ1-2,TRBV9,-,CASSVAPPRVANYGYTF,TGTGCCAGCAGCGTAGCCCCCCCGAGGGTAGCTAACTATGGCTACACCTTC
-,TRBJ1-3,TRBV29-1,-,CSVEDRPFDRDRNTIYF,TGCAGCGTTGAAGATCGCCCCTTTGACAGAGACCGAAACACCATATATTTT
-,TRBJ1-1,TRBV9,few,CASSAPPGAMNTEAFF,TGTGCCAGCAGCGCCCCACCGGGAGCAATGAACACTGAAGCTTTCTTT
-,TRBJ2-1,TRBV7-2,few,CASSDIGQSSYNEQFF,TGTGCCAGCAGCGACATCGGACAGAGCTCCTACAATGAGCAGTTCTTC
-,TRBJ2-2,TRBV11-2,few,CASSFPDTGELFF,TGTGCCAGCAGCTTTCCGGACACCGGGGAGCTGTTTTTT
TRBD1,TRBJ1-1,TRBV20-1,-,CSAPDRGNTEAFF,TGCAGTGCTCCGGACAGGGGGAACACTGAAGCTTTCTTT
-,TRBJ2-5,TRBV6-1,few,CASSASRETQYF,TGTGCCAGCAGTGCATCAAGGGAGACCCAGTACTTC
-,TRBJ1-5,TRBV12-3/TRBV12-4,few,CASAPTGMGKGQPQHF,TGTGCCAGCGCACCAACGGGAATGGGTAAGGGACAGCCCCAGCATTTT
-,TRBJ2-1,TRBV27,few,CASSPMDSLKNEQFF,TGTGCCAGCAGCCCTATGGACTCCCTAAAGAATGAGCAGTTCTTC
TRBD2,TRBJ2-7,TRBV2,-,CASSDLAGAYEQYF,TGTGCCAGCAGTGATCTAGCGGGAGCCTACGAGCAGTACTTC
TRBD1,TRBJ2-5,TRBV24-1,-,CATSDSGTGQKTQYF,TGTGCCACCAGTGACTCGGGGACAGGGCAGAAGACCCAGTACTTC
TRBD2,TRBJ2-1,TRBV20-1,few,CSAREGGDINEQFF,TGCAGTGCTAGAGAGGGGGGGGATATCAATGAGCAGTTCTTC
-,TRBJ1-2,TRBV7-9,few,CASSFGQHYGYTF,TGTGCCAGCAGCTTCGGACAGCACTATGGCTACACCTTC
TRBD2,TRBJ2-3,TRBV20-1,few,CSAITSGTDTQYF,TGCAGTGCTATAACTAGCGGTACAGATACGCAGTATTTT
-,TRBJ1-1,TRBV29-1,few,CSVQGQWGATEAFF,TGCAGCGTTCAGGGCCAATGGGGAGCCACTGAAGCTTTCTTT
-,TRBJ1-1,TRBV20-1,-,CSARVGDTEAFF,TGCAGTGCTAGAGTTGGGGATACTGAAGCTTTCTTT
-,TRBJ2-1,TRBV10-3,-,CAISVVGVGNEQFF,TGTGCCATCAGTGTAGTGGGAGTGGGGAATGAGCAGTTCTTC
-,TRBJ2-3,TRBV30,-,CAWSVRQNTQYF,TGTGCCTGGAGTGTTAGGCAGAATACGCAGTATTTT
TRBD2,TRBJ2-1,TRBV4-1,-,CASSQDTWSGTHGNEQFF,TGCGCCAGCAGCCAAGATACTTGGAGCGGGACGCATGGCAATGAGCAGTTCTTC
-,TRBJ2-1,TRBV7-2,-,CASSLVDTGTEQFF,TGTGCCAGCAGCTTAGTGGACACGGGGACAGAGCAGTTCTTC
-,TRBJ2-5,TRBV2,many,CASTPGVRQTQYF,TGTGCCAGCACCCCAGGGGTGCGACAGACCCAGTACTTC
TRBD1,TRBJ1-1,TRBV29-1,-,CSVSPQQGVSTEAFF,TGCAGCGTTAGCCCCCAACAGGGGGTAAGCACTGAAGCTTTCTTT
TRBD2,TRBJ2-1,TRBV6-1,-,CASCRTSGNEQFF,TGTGCCAGCTGTAGGACTAGCGGGAATGAGCAGTTCTTC
-,TRBJ1-4,TRBV12-3/TRBV12-4,many,CASSPGDLNEKLFF,TGTGCCAGCAGTCCCGGAGATCTTAATGAAAAACTGTTTTTT
TRBD1,TRBJ1-5,TRBV2,-,CATTGTGGSQPQHF,TGTGCCACTACCGGGACAGGGGGTTCTCAGCCCCAGCATTTT
-,TRBJ1-1,TRBV10-3,-,CAISESTGPLAWNTEAFF,TGTGCCATCAGTGAGTCGACGGGGCCTCTCGCATGGAACACTGAAGCTTTCTTT
-,TRBJ2-1,TRBV7-2,many,CASSTIGGIAEQFF,TGTGCCAGCAGCACAATTGGGGGGATCGCTGAGCAGTTCTTC
TRBD1,TRBJ1-3,TRBV12-5,-,CASGDGQGALIGNTIYF,TGTGCTAGTGGTGATGGACAGGGGGCCCTTATTGGAAACACCATATATTTT
-,TRBJ2-6,TRBV12-3/TRBV12-4,many,CASAQDYSGANVLTF,TGTGCCAGCGCACAGGATTACTCTGGGGCCAACGTCCTGACTTTC
-,TRBJ1-5,TRBV2,few,CASSEALQKPQHF,TGTGCCAGCAGTGAAGCGCTTCAAAAGCCCCAGCATTTT
-,TRBJ2-1,TRBV7-9,-,CASSPLEGLRDEQFF,TGTGCCAGCAGCCCTCTAGAGGGCCTAAGGGATGAGCAGTTCTTC
-,TRBJ1-1,TRBV30,-,CAWDVQGTTEAFF,TGTGCCTGGGATGTACAGGGAACCACTGAAGCTTTCTTT
-,TRBJ2-2,TRBV24-1,-,CATSDPTTNTGELFF,TGTGCCACCAGTGACCCGACTACGAACACCGGGGAGCTGTTTTTT
-,TRBJ2-7,TRBV7-2,-,CASSFLGYEQYF,TGTGCCAGCAGCTTTTTGGGGTACGAGCAGTACTTC
-,TRBJ1-5,TRBV7-2,-,CASSLDLGNGNQPQHF,TGTGCCAGCAGCTTAGATTTGGGAAATGGCAATCAGCCCCAGCATTTT
-,TRBJ1-2,TRBV29-1,-,CSVRGGENYGYTF,TGCAGCGTTCGCGGAGGTGAAAACTATGGCTACACCTTC
TRBD1,TRBJ2-2,TRBV29-1,-,CSVLGQNTGELFF,TGCAGCGTGTTGGGACAGAACACAGGGGAGCTGTTTTTT
TRBD1,TRBJ1-1,TRBV11-2,few,CASSSSGTGSTEAFF,TGTGCCAGCAGCTCCTCCGGGACAGGGAGCACTGAAGCTTTCTTT
-,TRBJ2-1,TRBV7-9,few,CASSLGLQQFF,TGTGCCAGCAGCTTGGGACTTCAGCAGTTCTTC
-,TRBJ2-1,TRBV11-2,many,CASSPFSYNEQFF,TGTGCCAGCAGCCCCTTCTCCTACAATGAGCAGTTCTTC
TRBD2,TRBJ2-1,TRBV7-2,few,CASSFGTSGRADEQFF,TGTGCCAGCAGCTTCGGGACTAGCGGGAGGGCCGATGAGCAGTTCTTC
-,TRBJ1-4,TRBV7-9,many,CALDGAQRNEKLFF,TGTGCCCTTGACGGTGCCCAGAGGAATGAAAAACTGTTTTTT
-,TRBJ2-2,TRBV19,-,CASSIGRATNTGELFF,TGTGCCAGTAGTATTGGCAGGGCTACGAACACCGGGGAGCTGTTTTTT
TRBD1,TRBJ2-6,TRBV5-1,few,CASSLSQGAGANVLTF,TGCGCCAGCAGCTTGTCACAGGGGGCCGGGGCCAACGTCCTGACTTTC
TRBD1,TRBJ1-1,TRBV4-2,few,CASSPDRGDTEAFF,TGTGCCAGCAGCCCAGACAGGGGCGACACTGAAGCTTTCTTT
-,TRBJ2-5,TRBV20-1,few,CSALSRDYQETQYF,TGCAGTGCTTTATCCCGGGACTACCAAGAGACCCAGTACTTC
TRBD1,TRBJ2-1,TRBV12-3/TRBV12-4,few,CASTPGGTGGNEQFF,TGTGCCAGCACCCCCGGAGGGACAGGGGGAAATGAGCAGTTCTTC
-,TRBJ2-3,TRBV5-1,-,CASSLDLRTDTQYF,TGCGCCAGCAGCTTGGATTTGCGAACAGATACGCAGTATTTT